These 21 T cell receptor beta chains share one sample of origin, sequenced in a study of cytomegalovirus exposure and HLA in healthy donors. In the PCR, 60 Vbeta and 13 Jbeta primers were used. The assay was immunoSEQ multiplex PCR, and TCRdb's table has in-frame clones only and misses some. The sample shows tens of thousands of clones, around 80% of them seen only once. Sequenced: PBMCs. The receptors stem from a man aged 18-30 years in good health and CMV-seronegative.

V usage is TRBV7-8 and J usage is TRBJ2-1; D remains unclear. Trimming shortened V by 5 bases and J by 1 base, and 15 bases separated the two germline ends. The CDR3 covers 16 residues. Germline V gene sequence: CDR1 SGHVS, CDR2 FQNEAQ. The chain's CDR3 is CASSVEVVGSYNEQFF. The CDR3, as DNA: TGTGCCAGCAGCGTTGAGGTGGTTGGATCCTACAATGAGCAGTTCTTC.

The chain uses TRBV4-3 and TRBJ2-1; D unclear. V was clipped by 0 bases and J by 8 bases, with 11 bases between them. Germline assignment: CDR1 LGHNA and CDR2 YSLEER. The CDR3 consists of 14 residues. This CDR3 is CASSQDRGTYEQFF. The CDR3 DNA sequence: TGCGCCAGCAGCCAAGATCGCGGCACGTATGAGCAGTTCTTC.

The chain combines TRBV28 with TRBJ1-2, with 8 bases aligning to TRBD1. V shed 2 bases and J 2 bases; nucleotides not matched to a gene: 1. The germline V gene encodes CDR1 MDHEN and CDR2 SYDVKM. This CDR3 comprises 14 residues. For the CDR3, the DNA is TGTGCCAGCAGTTTAAGACAGGGGAACTATGGCTACACCTTC. Amino acids: CASSLRQGNYGYTF.

The V call is TRBV19, the J call TRBJ2-1; possible D gene TRBD2, 6 bases. Germline CDR1 reads LNHDA; CDR2 reads SQIVND (reference sequence). V was trimmed by 4 bases and J by 8 bases, leaving 15 bases between them. The CDR3 sequence is 14 residues long. The CDR3 spells CASSTGVGLDEQFF. The DNA for the CDR3 is TGTGCCAGTAGTACGGGAGTGGGGTTGGATGAGCAGTTCTTC. The full variable domain, in which reference TRBV19 and TRBJ2-1 provide the parts outside the CDR3, is DGGITQSPKYLFRKEGQNVTLSCEQNLNHDAMYWYRQDPGQGLRLIYYSQIVNDFQKGDIAEGYSVSREKKESFPLTVTSAQKNPTAFYLCASSTGVGLDEQFFGPGTRLTVL.

The chain joins TRBV5-1 to TRBJ1-4, with 8 bases lining up with TRBD1. The CDR3 runs to 14 residues. Germline V gene data show CDR1 as SGHRS and CDR2 as YFSETQ. V shed 4 bases, J shed 9 bases, and the junction held 8 bases outside the gene matches. Written as DNA, the CDR3 is TGCGCCAGCAGCATAACGGACAGGGCTAAAAAACTGTTTTTT. Amino acids: CASSITDRAKKLFF.

This clone appeared a single time. This chain joins TRBV9 and TRBJ2-3; 8 bases align to TRBD2. Germline assignment: CDR1 SGDLS and CDR2 YYNGEE. The V and J ends lost 0 bases and 5 bases, in that order; junction bases with no gene match: 8. CDR3 size: 16 residues. CDR3 residues: CASSVGPGGPQDTQYF. CDR3 sequence (DNA): TGTGCCAGCAGCGTAGGTCCGGGGGGGCCTCAAGATACGCAGTATTTT.

The gene calls are TRBV6-6 and TRBJ1-1; TRBD1 matches at 9 bases. Germline CDR1 reads MNHNY; CDR2 reads SVGAGI (reference sequence). Germline trimming cut 2 bases from V and 5 bases from J; bases unmatched to any gene: 3. This CDR3 region has 14 residues. Here the CDR3 reads CASSYRTGETEAFF. The CDR3 region has the DNA TGTGCCAGCAGTTACCGGACAGGGGAAACTGAAGCTTTCTTT.

The chain carries TRBV2 and TRBJ2-5; perhaps TRBD1 as D (6 bases). Per the germline V gene, CDR1 is SNHLY and CDR2 is FYNNEI. This CDR3 is 13 amino acids long. Trimming pared 7 bases from V and 2 bases from J, leaving 11 bases between. CDR3 nucleotides: TGTGCCAGCAAAAGGACAGAGCAAGAGACCCAGTACTTC. The encoded protein is CASKRTEQETQYF. Full variable domain (remainder filled in from reference TRBV2 and TRBJ2-5): EPEVTQTPSHQVTQMGQEVILRCVPISNHLYFYWYRQILGQKVEFLVSFYNNEISEKSEIFDDQFSVERPDGSNFTLKIRSTKLEDSAMYFCASKRTEQETQYFGPGTRLLVL.

The J gene is TRBJ2-3, the V gene TRBV11-3, with D perhaps TRBD2 (5 bases). Germline V gives CDR1 SGHNT, CDR2 YENEEA. Trimming took 3 bases from V and 3 from J, leaving 10 bases between them. This CDR3 spans 14 amino acids. CDR3 in amino acids: CASSFSSGTDTQYF. For the CDR3, the DNA is TGTGCCAGCAGCTTTTCATCGGGAACAGATACGCAGTATTTT.

The J gene is TRBJ2-7, the V gene TRBV9; D remains ambiguous. V dropped 0 bases and J dropped 3 bases, with 7 bases sitting between them. This CDR3 contains 13 residues. Per the germline V gene, CDR1 is SGDLS and CDR2 is YYNGEE. The CDR3 DNA reads TGTGCCAGCAGCGTAGCTTCTAACTACGAGCAGTACTTC. It translates to CASSVASNYEQYF.

The chain couples TRBV5-8 to TRBJ2-7; D may be TRBD1 (5 bases). Germline V lookup: CDR1 SGHTS, CDR2 YDEGEE. V lost 1 base to trimming and J lost 3 bases, with 14 bases between them. The length of the CDR3 is 15 residues. The CDR3 DNA reads TGTGCCAGCAGCTTGAGCTGGGGCTTAGGCTACGAGCAGTACTTC. The encoded protein is CASSLSWGLGYEQYF.

J is TRBJ1-1 and V is TRBV7-2; D is possibly TRBD1 (5 bases). The CDR3 covers 15 residues. Germline CDR1 SGHTA, CDR2 FQGNSA. Trimming shortened V by 4 bases and J by 4 bases, and 16 bases separated the two germline ends. The DNA of the CDR3 is TGTGCCAGCAGCTCCTACCTCATGGGGGGCACTGAAGCTTTCTTT. Translation gives CASSSYLMGGTEAFF.

This chain uses TRBV28 with TRBJ2-7, with D hard to call. The CDR3 contains 14 residues. V shed 3 bases and J shed 1 base, with 10 bases lying between them. Germline V gives CDR1 MDHEN, CDR2 SYDVKM. This CDR3 reads CASSFRGESYEQYF. Here the CDR3 DNA reads TGTGCCAGCAGTTTTCGTGGAGAGTCCTACGAGCAGTACTTC.

This clone was counted between two and nine times. The chain is built from TRBV29-1 and TRBJ1-2; possibly TRBD1 for D (5 bases). The CDR3 runs 13 residues. Germline V gene lookup returns CDR1 SQVTM and CDR2 ANQGSEA. The germline V and J ends were trimmed by 7 bases and 6 bases, with 18 bases remaining between them. The chain's CDR3 is CSARPGGANGYTF. The CDR3 nucleotides are TGCAGCGCCCGTCCAGGCGGGGCGAATGGCTACACCTTC.

V usage is TRBV30 and J usage is TRBJ1-5, with TRBD1 as a possible D gene (5 bases). The CDR3 is 14 residues long. V gave up 0 bases and J gave up 7 bases, with 13 bases separating them. Per germline, CDR1 GTSNPN and CDR2 SVGIG (reference sequence). CDR3 loop: CAWSVSGDTQPQHF. As DNA, the CDR3 is TGTGCCTGGAGTGTATCGGGGGATACGCAGCCCCAGCATTTT.

The chain couples TRBV18 to TRBJ1-1; 7 positions match TRBD1. The length of the CDR3 is 18 residues. The V gene end was trimmed by 1 base and the J gene end by 0 bases; junction bases not matched to a gene: 11. Germline lookup yields CDR1 KGHSH and CDR2 LQKENI. In nucleotides, the CDR3 is TGTGCCAGCTCACCACAAAGACCGGGACAGCACATGAACACTGAAGCTTTCTTT. This gives the protein CASSPQRPGQHMNTEAFF.

This clone was seen just once. The chain has TRBV2 and TRBJ1-4, with D unclear. Germline assignment: CDR1 SNHLY and CDR2 FYNNEI. The CDR3 runs 15 residues. Trimming pared 7 bases from V and 4 bases from J, leaving 16 bases between. As DNA, the CDR3 is TGTGCCAGCATATTTGGCAACAGCTTTAATGAAAAACTGTTTTTT. Translated, it gives CASIFGNSFNEKLFF.

V and J are TRBV28 and TRBJ1-4; no reliable D call. The CDR3 has 13 amino acids. Trimming took 6 bases from V and 8 from J, leaving 13 bases between them. Germline CDR1 reads MDHEN; CDR2 reads SYDVKM. The CDR3: CASSNAGVEKLFF. The CDR3 DNA follows: TGTGCCAGCAGCAACGCAGGTGTAGAAAAACTGTTTTTT. Variable domain in full (rest from reference TRBV28 and TRBJ1-4): DVKVTQSSRYLVKRTGEKVFLECVQDMDHENMFWYRQDPGLGLRLIYFSYDVKMKEKGDIPEGYSVSREKKERFSLILESASTNQTSMYLCASSNAGVEKLFFGSGTQLSVL.

The genes are TRBV7-2 and TRBJ2-1, with 7 bases aligning to TRBD1. CDR1 is SGHTA and CDR2 is FQGNSA in the germline V gene. The CDR3 sequence is 14 residues long. The V segment lost 7 bases and the J segment 8 bases; nucleotides outside the gene matches: 11. DNA of the CDR3: TGTGCCAGCATCCCGACAGGGTTCTTCGATGAGCAGTTCTTC. The encoded protein is CASIPTGFFDEQFF. The full variable domain, its missing parts supplied by reference TRBV7-2 and TRBJ2-1, is GAGVSQSPSNKVTEKGKDVELRCDPISGHTALYWYRQSLGQGLEFLIYFQGNSAPDKSGLPSDRFSAERTGGSVSTLTIQRTQQEDSAVYLCASIPTGFFDEQFFGPGTRLTVL.

V is TRBV30 and J is TRBJ2-3, with D maybe TRBD1 (6 bases). The CDR3 totals 15 residues. Germline CDR1 and CDR2: GTSNPN and SVGIG (reference sequence). Trimming cost V 5 bases and J 0 bases, with 15 bases left between them. The CDR3 protein is CAWASGTLSTDTQYF. The CDR3 bases are TGTGCCTGGGCCTCCGGGACACTGAGCACAGATACGCAGTATTTT.

The chain couples TRBV4-3 to TRBJ1-4; D might be TRBD1 (5 bases). The CDR3 has 16 residues. Germline V CDR1 and CDR2: LGHNA, YSLEER. Trimming took off 0 bases at V and 3 bases at J, with 11 bases between the two ends. Here the CDR3 reads CASSQEPGVANEKLFF. The CDR3 region has the DNA TGCGCCAGCAGCCAAGAACCGGGGGTGGCTAATGAAAAACTGTTTTTT.